Each of the 24 T cell receptor beta chains below was sequenced from the same sample in a study of blood T cell repertoires in COVID-19 (dated by TCRdb to the early 2020s). Library preparation was by the immunoSEQ multiplex PCR assay. The immuneACCESS repertoire file appears here via TCRdb, limited to in-frame rearrangements. These files lack a portion of the clones; in checked studies, under half of the deficit traces to unresolved V genes, and the cause of the others is not known. Here the sample has 310,000 or so clones; 87% occur a single time. The ten largest account for 2% to 2.5% of the sample. Sequencing input: peripheral blood. The receptors come from a woman between 50 and 59 years old who had recovered from COVID-19.

The genes are TRBV5-6 and TRBJ2-3; 8 bases are shared with TRBD1. Germline V gene lookup returns CDR1 SGHDT and CDR2 YYEEEE. The length of the CDR3 is 15 residues. Trimming removed 4 bases from V and 1 base from J; junction bases left unmatched: 5. The CDR3 coding sequence is TGTGCCAGCAGCCCGGGGACAGGCCGCACAGATACGCAGTATTTT. Its translation is CASSPGTGRTDTQYF.

The chain links TRBV4-1 to TRBJ2-5; 7 bases line up with TRBD1. V dropped 2 bases and J dropped 4; count of bases not matched to a gene: 10. CDR1 is MGHRA, CDR2 YSYEKL, per germline. The CDR3 has 16 residues. The DNA of the CDR3 is TGCGCCAGCAGCCAAACACCGACAGGGCGAGGAGAGACCCAGTACTTC. This sequence encodes CASSQTPTGRGETQYF.

This clone was found a few times. V is TRBV30 and J is TRBJ1-2; no clear D gene. The CDR3 consists of 12 residues. Trimming took off 2 bases at V and 7 bases at J, with 11 bases between the two ends. CDR1 is GTSNPN and CDR2 is SVGIG in the germline V gene (reference sequence). The CDR3 loop is CAWSSRIFGYTF. The CDR3 DNA sequence: TGTGCCTGGAGTTCCAGAATCTTTGGCTACACCTTC.

The chain is built from TRBV5-1 and TRBJ1-1, with D hard to call. Germline CDR1 and CDR2: SGHRS and YFSETQ. The V end was cut by 1 base, the J end by 1 base, with 8 bases between. This CDR3 has 14 residues. The CDR3, as DNA: TGCGCCAGCAGCTTGTTCGGAGGGAACACTGAAGCTTTCTTT. Amino acids: CASSLFGGNTEAFF.

The chain has TRBV7-8 and TRBJ2-7, with 9 positions matching TRBD1. The length of the CDR3 is 16 residues. The trim removed 5 bases at V and 1 base at J, leaving 9 bases unmatched. CDR1 SGHVS and CDR2 FQNEAQ come from the germline V gene. CDR3 DNA sequence: TGTGCCAGCAGCCGGTCCGGGACAGGGAGATCCTACGAGCAGTACTTC. Translated, it gives CASSRSGTGRSYEQYF.

For the CDR3, the DNA is TGTGCCAGCAGTTACCGCCCCCCCCCAGGGTCCCACGAGCAGTACTTC. This encodes CASSYRPPPGSHEQYF. The chain uses TRBV27 and TRBJ2-7; D possibly corresponds to TRBD1 (5 bases). The V end lost 4 bases, the J end lost 5 bases, and 21 bases lay between the germline ends. Germline V gene data show CDR1 as MNHEY and CDR2 as SMNVEV (reference sequence). This CDR3 has 16 residues.

This chain joins TRBV27 and TRBJ1-1; 7 bases fit TRBD1. Germline CDR1 and CDR2: MNHEY and SMNVEV (reference sequence). The CDR3 totals 17 residues. Trimming at V came to 3 bases and at J to 0 bases, leaving 10 bases not matched to a gene. CDR3 sequence (DNA): TGTGCCAGCAGTTTGGGGGGCAGGGGGGTTGTGAACACTGAAGCTTTCTTT. As protein: CASSLGGRGVVNTEAFF.

The chain joins TRBV28 to TRBJ2-7; possible D gene TRBD1, 5 bases. Per the germline V gene, CDR1 is MDHEN and CDR2 is SYDVKM. V was trimmed by 1 base and J by 4 bases, leaving 20 bases between them. The CDR3 is 17 amino acids. CDR3 bases: TGTGCCAGCAGTTTATCGCTCCGACAGACGAGTCGATACGAGCAGTACTTC. Protein: CASSLSLRQTSRYEQYF.

This rearrangement joins TRBV4-3 to TRBJ1-1, with 9 bases that match TRBD1. The length of the CDR3 is 15 residues. Germline-derived CDR1 and CDR2 are LGHNA and YSLEER. The V gene end was trimmed by 3 bases and the J gene end by 1 base; junction bases not matched to a gene: 3. CDR3 region: CASSQTGGWNTEAFF. Written as DNA, the CDR3 is TGCGCCAGCAGCCAGACAGGGGGGTGGAACACTGAAGCTTTCTTT.

This clone was seen a handful of times. The V call is TRBV10-2, the J call TRBJ2-1; the match to TRBD2 covers 10 bases. V dropped 6 bases and J dropped 6; count of bases not matched to a gene: 8. Germline V gene data show CDR1 as WSHSY and CDR2 as SAAADI. CDR3 length: 15 amino acids. This chain's CDR3 is CASRGLAGVPNEQFF. The CDR3 DNA reads TGCGCCAGCAGAGGCCTAGCGGGGGTACCCAATGAGCAGTTCTTC.

The chain has TRBV5-6 and TRBJ1-6; a weak D match, TRBD1 (6 bases). Germline assignment: CDR1 SGHDT and CDR2 YYEEEE. The V gene lost 6 bases and the J gene lost 9 bases, with 16 bases spanning the gap. The CDR3 spans 14 residues. The CDR3 is CASTTRGGGSPLHF. CDR3 in DNA: TGTGCCAGCACCACCCGGGGGGGCGGTTCACCCCTCCACTTT.

The chain carries TRBV6-5 and TRBJ1-4; 7 bases are shared with TRBD1. Germline CDR1 MNHEY, CDR2 SVGAGI. The CDR3 is 15 residues long. J gave up 7 bases and V 5 bases, and 10 bases lay outside the gene matches. The CDR3 region is CASSPRDSEGEKLFF. The CDR3 nucleotides read TGTGCCAGCAGTCCTCGGGACAGCGAGGGTGAAAAACTGTTTTTT.

There are a few counts of this clone. This rearrangement joins TRBV6-5 to TRBJ1-2; 7 bases map to TRBD1. In germline, CDR1 is MNHEY, CDR2 SVGAGI. J gave up 4 bases and V 2 bases, and 10 bases lay outside the gene matches. The CDR3 runs to 16 residues. CDR3: CASSYATGAGSYGYTF. The CDR3, as DNA: TGTGCCAGCAGTTACGCCACAGGGGCGGGCTCCTATGGCTACACCTTC.

The gene calls are TRBV6-5 and TRBJ1-1, with a weak D call TRBD1 (5 bases). The length of the CDR3 is 14 residues. V dropped 4 bases and J dropped 0 bases, with 9 bases sitting between them. Germline loops: CDR1 MNHEY, CDR2 SVGAGI. CDR3: CASSFDSMNTEAFF. DNA of the CDR3: TGTGCCAGCAGTTTCGACAGCATGAACACTGAAGCTTTCTTT.

This chain connects TRBV20-1 to TRBJ2-7; D perhaps matches TRBD1 (6 bases). The CDR3 length is 11 residues. V dropped 7 bases and J dropped 7 bases, with 14 bases sitting between them. CDR1 and CDR2 from the germline V gene are DFQATT and SNEGSKA (reference sequence). This CDR3 is CSGQGKGEQYF. CDR3 sequence (DNA): TGCAGTGGGCAGGGGAAGGGAGAGCAGTACTTC.

V is TRBV28 and J is TRBJ2-1; TRBD2 matches 8 bases. The germline gives CDR1 MDHEN, CDR2 SYDVKM. The CDR3 has 15 amino acids. V lost 3 bases to trimming and J lost 9 bases; unmatched junction nucleotides: 10. DNA of the CDR3: TGTGCCAGCAGTTTTTCCAGCGGGAGTGTCAGTGAGCAGTTCTTC. This encodes CASSFSSGSVSEQFF.

The rearrangement links TRBV7-2 to TRBJ1-2; D might be TRBD1 (6 bases). The CDR3 runs 13 residues. Trimming took 2 bases from V and 6 from J, leaving 10 bases between them. The germline CDR1 and CDR2 sequences are SGHTA and FQGNSA. The CDR3 spells CASSLMYRDGYTF. The CDR3 DNA reads as TGTGCCAGCAGCTTAATGTACAGGGATGGCTACACCTTC.

The rearrangement uses TRBV6-5 and TRBJ1-1, with D perhaps TRBD1 (6 bases). Germline V gives CDR1 MNHEY, CDR2 SVGAGI. V lost 6 bases, J lost 4 bases, and 18 bases lay in between. The CDR3 is 15 amino acids. In nucleotides, the CDR3 is TGTGCCAGCAGCCCACGGACAGCAACAGGCACTGAAGCTTTCTTT. Translation: CASSPRTATGTEAFF.

The chain has TRBV5-1 and TRBJ2-1; 14 bases map to TRBD2. The CDR3 length is 19 residues. V trimming: 4 bases; J trimming: 7 bases; junction bases outside the gene matches: 16. Looked up from germline, CDR1 is SGHRS and CDR2 is YFSETQ. The chain's CDR3 is CASSPLGLAGVGSVNEQFF. As DNA, the CDR3 is TGCGCCAGCAGCCCCCTGGGACTAGCGGGAGTAGGCTCCGTAAATGAGCAGTTCTTC.

The genes are TRBV3-1 (or the pseudogene TRBV3-2) and TRBJ1-4, with 7 bases lining up with TRBD1. Per the germline V gene, CDR1 is LGHDT and CDR2 is YNNKEL (reference sequence). This CDR3 comprises 19 residues. V dropped 4 bases and J dropped 0; count of bases not matched to a gene: 14. CDR3 nucleotide sequence: TGTGCCAGCAGCCCCACCCGACAGGGAGTTGGGGCAACTAATGAAAAACTGTTTTTT. Its protein product is CASSPTRQGVGATNEKLFF.

The CDR3 DNA sequence: TGTGCCAGCAGCAAACAGTCTTGGGGGGAACCTTACTCTGGGGCCAACGTCCTGACTTTC. Its protein is CASSKQSWGEPYSGANVLTF. The chain is built from TRBV21-1 and TRBJ2-6; the DNA was not used to check the table's D call, TRBD2. TRBV21-1 is termed a pseudogene. The CDR3 spans 20 residues.

This clone was observed a handful of times. The chain uses TRBV3-1 (or the pseudogene TRBV3-2) and TRBJ2-7, with TRBD1 identical over 8 bases. Trimming removed 3 bases from V and 3 bases from J; junction bases left unmatched: 4. The CDR3 consists of 14 residues. CDR1 and CDR2 (germline): LGHDT, YNNKEL (reference sequence). The CDR3 reads CASSHGDRGYEQYF. The CDR3, as DNA: TGTGCCAGCAGCCACGGCGACAGGGGCTACGAGCAGTACTTC.

The chain uses TRBV12-5 and TRBJ1-3; 7 bases are a match to TRBD1. CDR1 and CDR2 (germline): LGHNT, FRNRAP. V lost 1 base and J lost 12; bases outside the gene matches: 3. The CDR3 is 12 residues long. The CDR3 region has the DNA TGTGCTAGTGGTTTGGAGGGGGCTCACATATATTTT. Encoded protein: CASGLEGAHIYF.

The chain carries TRBV11-2 and TRBJ2-3, with 9 positions matching TRBD2. The CDR3 runs 15 residues. The J segment lost 5 bases and the V segment lost 6 bases, leaving 9 bases of the junction unmatched. Germline loops: CDR1 SGHAT, CDR2 FQNNGV. The DNA for the CDR3 is TGTGCCAGCAGAGGGGGCGGGGGGGCACTAGATACGCAGTATTTT. It yields the protein CASRGGGGALDTQYF.